This is a list of T cell receptor beta chains from one sample in a study of cytomegalovirus exposure and HLA in healthy donors. Measured with immunoSEQ multiplex PCR; TCRdb has only the in-frame clones, and not every one. In total, the table holds 200,000 or so clones. Sequenced: PBMCs. These receptors were obtained from a boy under 18 in good health and CMV-seronegative. Each CDR3 is given with its conserved first and last residue. The order of the fields is J gene, V gene, D gene, CDR3 length, CDR3 DNA, CDR3 protein. D genes are given only for firm matches.

TRBJ1-5,TRBV7-9,TRBD1,17,TGTGCCAGCAGCGTGGGACAGGGGTTAACCCTAAATCAGCCCCAGCATTTT,CASSVGQGLTLNQPQHF
TRBJ2-4,TRBV27,NA,16,TGTGCCAGCAGTCTACGTGGCGCGGGGGCCAAAAACATTCAGTACTTC,CASSLRGAGAKNIQYF
TRBJ2-7,TRBV7-9,TRBD1,15,TGTGCCAGCAGCCACCGGGACAGGGGCCTATACGAGCAGTACTTC,CASSHRDRGLYEQYF
TRBJ2-1,TRBV27,NA,14,TGTGCCAGCAGTTTATCGATGGAGACCCATGAGCAGTTCTTC,CASSLSMETHEQFF
TRBJ1-1,TRBV7-2,TRBD1,14,TGTGCCAGCAGCTTAGTGACAGGGTCCGCTGAAGCTTTCTTT,CASSLVTGSAEAFF
TRBJ1-1,TRBV6-4,NA,14,TGTGCCAGCAGTGACTCTGTAAGGAGCACTGAAGCTTTCTTT,CASSDSVRSTEAFF
TRBJ1-1,TRBV18,NA,12,TGTGCCAGCTCACCCGGGTACACTGAAGCTTTCTTT,CASSPGYTEAFF
TRBJ2-7,TRBV2,NA,15,TGTGCCAGCATCCGTACAGAGACCAGCTCCTACGAGCAGTACTTC,CASIRTETSSYEQYF
TRBJ2-1,TRBV5-1,TRBD2,14,TGCGCCAGCACTAGGACGGGGGGGTACAATGAGCAGTTCTTC,CASTRTGGYNEQFF
TRBJ2-2,TRBV18,NA,16,TGTGCCAGCTCACGGCTCAGGGCTGAAAACACCGGGGAGCTGTTTTTT,CASSRLRAENTGELFF
TRBJ2-7,TRBV28,NA,12,TGTGCCAGCAGTTTATTAGCCTACGAGCAGTACTTC,CASSLLAYEQYF
TRBJ1-2,TRBV30,NA,10,TGTGCCTGGGGGGAGGGTGGCTACACCTTC,CAWGEGGYTF
TRBJ2-6,TRBV5-1,TRBD2,19,TGCGCCAGCAGCCCGGGGGGGGCGGGGACCCTCTCTGGGGCCAACGTCCTGACTTTC,CASSPGGAGTLSGANVLTF
TRBJ2-3,TRBV6-6,NA,16,TGTGCCAGCAGTTACTCGACAGATACCTTCACAGATACGCAGTATTTT,CASSYSTDTFTDTQYF
TRBJ2-2,TRBV9,NA,16,TGTGCCAGCAGCCCAAAGGGACAAACCTACAACGGGGAGCTGTTTTTT,CASSPKGQTYNGELFF
TRBJ2-5,TRBV11-2,NA,15,TGTGCCAGCAGCACACCACGCGGGCGGCAAGAGACCCAGTACTTC,CASSTPRGRQETQYF
TRBJ1-5,TRBV2,NA,12,TGTGCCAGCAGTGTGGGCGTGGGGCCCCAGCATTTT,CASSVGVGPQHF
TRBJ1-1,TRBV2,NA,14,TGTGCCAGCAGTGAACCGTCCCTTAACACTGAAGCTTTCTTT,CASSEPSLNTEAFF
TRBJ2-3,TRBV4-1,TRBD2,19,TGCGCCAGCAGCCGCACCAACATTTATAGCGGGGAAAGAACAGATACGCAGTATTTT,CASSRTNIYSGERTDTQYF
TRBJ2-3,TRBV7-9,NA,14,TGTGCCAGCAGCCCTACAGGGCTCCCAGATACGCAGTATTTT,CASSPTGLPDTQYF
TRBJ2-5,TRBV9,TRBD2,16,TGTGCCAGCAGCGTAGCTTCGCGGGGGGGGGTAGAGACCCAGTACTTC,CASSVASRGGVETQYF
TRBJ1-1,TRBV5-6,NA,13,TGTGCCAGCAGCTTGGGACAGTCAGCAGAAGCTTTCTTT,CASSLGQSAEAFF
TRBJ1-1,TRBV7-2,NA,11,TGTGCCACCTACCCAGGCACTGAAGCTTTCTTT,CATYPGTEAFF
TRBJ2-1,TRBV5-1,TRBD2,13,TGCGCCAGCAGCCCGGGGCGGGGGAATGAGCAGTTCTTC,CASSPGRGNEQFF
TRBJ1-4,TRBV28,NA,14,TGTGCCAGCAGTTACGGGAGCAGGGATGAAAAACTGTTTTTT,CASSYGSRDEKLFF
TRBJ1-4,TRBV28,TRBD1,15,TGTGCCAGCAGTTCGCCCGGACAGGGAGGTGAAAAACTGTTTTTT,CASSSPGQGGEKLFF
TRBJ2-7,TRBV15,TRBD1,14,TGTGCCACCAGCAGAGAACAGGGGATCTACGAGCAGTACTTC,CATSREQGIYEQYF
TRBJ2-7,TRBV2,TRBD1,14,TGTGCCAGCCTGTACGGGACAGGAGAATACGAGCAGTACTTC,CASLYGTGEYEQYF
TRBJ2-1,TRBV5-1,TRBD2,15,TGCGCCAGCAGCCCGGGACTAGCGGGGTACAATGAGCAGTTCTTC,CASSPGLAGYNEQFF
TRBJ1-2,TRBV27,NA,13,TGTGCCAGCAGTTTGGGCAGGGCAAAAGACTACACCTTC,CASSLGRAKDYTF
TRBJ1-3,TRBV30,NA,15,TGTGCCTGGAGTGTACAGGCAGCCGGTGGAAACACCATATATTTT,CAWSVQAAGGNTIYF
TRBJ2-7,TRBV5-1,NA,15,TGCGCCAGCAGCTTGTGGCAGGGACTTTCCTACGAGCAGTACTTC,CASSLWQGLSYEQYF
TRBJ1-2,TRBV7-9,TRBD1,14,TGTGCCAGCAGCCCCAGGGGGGAGGTAGATGGCTACACCTTC,CASSPRGEVDGYTF
TRBJ2-5,TRBV2,TRBD2,16,TGTGCCAGCAGTGCCCGGGCGGGGGGTAGTCAAGAGACCCAGTACTTC,CASSARAGGSQETQYF
TRBJ1-3,TRBV6-5,NA,16,TGTGCCAGCAGTTACTCCAGCGGGCGCTCTGGAAACACCATATATTTT,CASSYSSGRSGNTIYF
TRBJ1-3,TRBV6-1,TRBD1,15,TGTGCCAGCAGCCATACCGGGACAGGTGGAAACACCATATATTTT,CASSHTGTGGNTIYF
TRBJ2-5,TRBV6-6,NA,15,TGTACCAGCAGCCCACACTACGGGCATACGGAGGCCCAGTACTTC,CTSSPHYGHTEAQYF
TRBJ2-5,TRBV30,TRBD2,14,TGTGCCTGGAGTGTAGGCGGGGGGGCGGAGACCCAGTACTTC,CAWSVGGGAETQYF
TRBJ1-1,TRBV5-1,NA,12,TGCGCCAGCAGCCCGGGATTCACTGAAGCTTTCTTT,CASSPGFTEAFF
TRBJ2-5,TRBV29-1,TRBD1,14,TGCAGCGTCGCGTTACCCGGACAGGGGGAGACCCAGTACTTC,CSVALPGQGETQYF
TRBJ1-1,TRBV18,TRBD1,15,TGTGCCAGCTCAGCGACAGGGGGCATGAACACTGAAGCTTTCTTT,CASSATGGMNTEAFF
TRBJ1-4,TRBV7-8,TRBD1,18,TGTGCCAGCAGCTTAGTAGGACAGGGGCAGGCAACTAATGAAAAACTGTTTTTT,CASSLVGQGQATNEKLFF
TRBJ1-1,TRBV27,NA,14,TGTGCCAGCAGTTTAAGGGGGTCGAACACTGAAGCTTTCTTT,CASSLRGSNTEAFF
TRBJ1-2,TRBV6-5,NA,14,TGTGCCAGCAGTTGGTCGACAGAAACTTATGGCTACACCTTC,CASSWSTETYGYTF
TRBJ2-2,TRBV28,NA,15,TGTGCCAGCAGTGCATTGGCAGGGTTAGGCGGGGAGCTGTTTTTT,CASSALAGLGGELFF
TRBJ2-7,TRBV27,NA,14,TGTGCCAGCAGATACCAGGGGACCACCTACGAGCAGTACTTC,CASRYQGTTYEQYF
TRBJ2-3,TRBV5-1,TRBD2,17,TGCGCCAGCAGCTTCACTAGCGGGGGGGTGGGTCCAGATACGCAGTATTTT,CASSFTSGGVGPDTQYF
TRBJ2-7,TRBV7-2,TRBD2,13,TGTGCCAGCAGCCGGACTAGTTTATACGAGCAGTACTTC,CASSRTSLYEQYF
TRBJ2-2,TRBV4-3,NA,16,TGCGCCAGCAGCCAAGATCGGTGGAGTAGCGCTGGGGAGCTGTTTTTT,CASSQDRWSSAGELFF
TRBJ2-7,TRBV10-3,TRBD2,14,TGTGCCATCGATAGCGGGGGGGGTCTATACGAGCAGTACTTC,CAIDSGGGLYEQYF
TRBJ2-7,TRBV15,NA,15,TGTGCCACCAGCAGAGAACGGGACAACTCCTACGAGCAGTACTTC,CATSRERDNSYEQYF
TRBJ2-7,TRBV7-9,TRBD2,14,TGTGCCAGCAGCTTATCCGGGACTAACTACGAGCAGTACTTC,CASSLSGTNYEQYF
TRBJ2-1,TRBV10-3,NA,13,TGTGCCATCAGGCGGGACTCCTTCAATGAGCAGTTCTTC,CAIRRDSFNEQFF
TRBJ2-1,TRBV27,TRBD2,14,TGTGCCAGCAGACCCGGGGGGGCCGCGGCTGAGCAGTTCTTC,CASRPGGAAAEQFF
TRBJ1-5,TRBV2,TRBD1,13,TGTGCCAGCAACTACAGGGGTAATCAGCCCCAGCATTTT,CASNYRGNQPQHF